This T cell receptor (beta chain) was recorded in a study of preoperative IRX-2 immunotherapy in early breast cancer (dated by TCRdb to the late 2010s). The treatment or condition label corresponds to: preoperative locoregional IRX-2 cytokine immunotherapy. The samples were obtained from a phase Ib study that tested preoperative, locoregional IRX-2 cytokine immunotherapy designed to prime immune responses. Patients with early-stage breast cancer who were given IRX-2 before surgery served as donors. In regard to this clone: Its specific antigen is unknown. Base qualities are missing; no much larger clone stands one base away.

The method was the immunoSEQ multiplex PCR assay. In TCRdb, the immuneACCESS table is reduced to in-frame sequences with V and J assigned. These tables do not hold every clone; where another copy was compared, an unresolved V gene accounts for under half, and the others remain unexplained. For this sample the table gives approximately 100,000 clones, of which roughly 88% were detected only once. The ten most abundant clones make up roughly 2% of the sample. The germline V end is reduced by 6 bases and the J end by 6 bases; junction bases left unmatched: 10. CDR1 and CDR2, per the germline V gene, are MNHGY and SAAAGT. The CDR3 spans 14 residues, from the cysteine through the phenylalanine. Solely the CDR3 DNA is kept, with 42 bases framed from the first base.

This specimen was tumor tissue, taken after IRX-2 immunotherapy. This sequence uses TRBV6-8 and TRBJ1-1, and TRBD1 aligns with 7 junction nucleotides. The TCR comes from a human donor with breast cancer. In nucleotide form, the sequence is TGTGCCAGCAGACTGACAGGGCGGGTGGCTGAAGCTTTCTTT. The encoded protein is CASRLTGRVAEAFF.